The entry below gives a single T cell receptor (beta chain) sequence along with its context. What it binds is unknown. At one boundary the junction diverges from the germline segment, which might be a read error. This entry belongs to a study of tumor and adjacent non-tumor tissue in lung cancer. TCRbeta libraries were built with three rounds of nested PCR, modified from ARM-PCR. MiXCR, applied by TCRdb to the multiplex PCR reads, yields one record per CDR3 protein. The sample consists of roughly 69,000 distinct CDR3 sequences, roughly 77% of them appearing once. RNA was extracted from bulk tissue without any cell sorting. More than 3 cm separated this lung sample from the edge of the tumor. Donors were chemotherapy-naive, newly diagnosed lung cancer surgical patients in China, August–late 2014. Germline-derived CDR1 and CDR2 are MNHEY and SVGAGI. The CDR3 covers 11 residues. General study points: Tumor tissue had significantly higher TCR diversity than normal lung.

The rearrangement uses TRBV6-5 and TRBJ2-3; D unresolved. Specimen: distant non-tumor lung tissue. This clonotype was sampled from a man in his 60s with non-small cell lung cancer. The CDR3 reads CVSSAADTQYF. The CDR3, as DNA: TGTGTCAGCAGTGCGGCAGATACGCAGTATTTT.